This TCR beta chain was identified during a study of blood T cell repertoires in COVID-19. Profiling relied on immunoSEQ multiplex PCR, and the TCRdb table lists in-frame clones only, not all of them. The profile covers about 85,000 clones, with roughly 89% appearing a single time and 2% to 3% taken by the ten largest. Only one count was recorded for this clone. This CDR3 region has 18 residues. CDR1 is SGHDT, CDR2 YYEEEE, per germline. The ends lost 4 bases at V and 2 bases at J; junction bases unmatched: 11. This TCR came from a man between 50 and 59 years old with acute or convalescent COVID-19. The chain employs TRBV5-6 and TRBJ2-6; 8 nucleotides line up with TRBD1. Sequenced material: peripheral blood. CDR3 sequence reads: CASSNDRGFFPGANVLTF. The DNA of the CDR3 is TGTGCCAGCAGCAACGACAGGGGATTTTTCCCTGGGGCCAACGTCCTGACTTTC. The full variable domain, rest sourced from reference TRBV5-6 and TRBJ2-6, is DAGVTQSPTHLIKTRGQQVTLRCSPKSGHDTVSWYQQALGQGPQFIFQYYEEEERQRGNFPDRFSGHQFPNYSSELNVNALLLGDSALYLCASSNDRGFFPGANVLTFGAGSRLTVL.